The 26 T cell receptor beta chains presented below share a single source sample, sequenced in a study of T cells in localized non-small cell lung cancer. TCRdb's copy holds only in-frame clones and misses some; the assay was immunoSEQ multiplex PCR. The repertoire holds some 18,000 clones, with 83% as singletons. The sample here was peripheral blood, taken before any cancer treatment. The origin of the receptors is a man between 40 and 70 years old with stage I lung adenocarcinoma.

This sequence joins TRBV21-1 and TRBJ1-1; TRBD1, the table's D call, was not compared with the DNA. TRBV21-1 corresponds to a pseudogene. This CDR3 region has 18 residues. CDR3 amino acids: CASSRNRDRGRMNTEAFF. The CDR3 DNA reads TGTGCCAGCAGCAGAAACCGGGACAGGGGTCGAATGAACACTGAAGCTTTCTTT.

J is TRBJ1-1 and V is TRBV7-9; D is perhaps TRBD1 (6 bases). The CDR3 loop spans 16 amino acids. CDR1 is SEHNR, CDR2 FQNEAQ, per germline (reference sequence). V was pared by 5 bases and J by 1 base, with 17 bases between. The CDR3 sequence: CASSPAPGQKNTEAFF. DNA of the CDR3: TGTGCCAGCAGCCCAGCCCCGGGACAAAAGAACACTGAAGCTTTCTTT.

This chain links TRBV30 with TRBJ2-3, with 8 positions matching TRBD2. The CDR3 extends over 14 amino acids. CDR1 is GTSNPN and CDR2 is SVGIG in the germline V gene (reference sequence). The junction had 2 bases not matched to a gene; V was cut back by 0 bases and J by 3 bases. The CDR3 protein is CAWSVGGGTDTQYF. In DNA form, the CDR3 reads TGTGCCTGGAGTGTAGGCGGGGGGACAGATACGCAGTATTTT.

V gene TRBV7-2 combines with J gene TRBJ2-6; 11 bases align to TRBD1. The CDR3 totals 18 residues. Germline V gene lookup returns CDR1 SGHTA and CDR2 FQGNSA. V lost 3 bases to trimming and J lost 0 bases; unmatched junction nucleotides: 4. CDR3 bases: TGTGCCAGCAGCTTTGTCGGGACAGGGGGCTCTGGGGCCAACGTCCTGACTTTC. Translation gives CASSFVGTGGSGANVLTF.

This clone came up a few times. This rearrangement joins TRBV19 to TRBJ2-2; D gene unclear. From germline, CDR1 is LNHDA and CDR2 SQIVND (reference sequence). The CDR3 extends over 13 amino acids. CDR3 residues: CGTEHDATGELFF. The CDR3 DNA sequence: TGTGGCACCGAACATGATGCCACCGGGGAGCTGTTTTTT.

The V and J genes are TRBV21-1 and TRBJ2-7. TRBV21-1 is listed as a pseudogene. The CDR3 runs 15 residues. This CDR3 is CASSKGPGPCYEQYF. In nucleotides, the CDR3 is TGTGCCAGCAGCAAAGGCCCAGGACCTTGCTACGAGCAGTACTTC.

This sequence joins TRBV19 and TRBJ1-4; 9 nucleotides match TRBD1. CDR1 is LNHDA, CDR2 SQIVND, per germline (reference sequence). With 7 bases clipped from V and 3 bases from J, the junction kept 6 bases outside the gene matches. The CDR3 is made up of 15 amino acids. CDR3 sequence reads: CASKDRGGPNEKLFF. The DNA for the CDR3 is TGTGCCAGTAAAGACAGGGGGGGCCCTAATGAAAAACTGTTTTTT.

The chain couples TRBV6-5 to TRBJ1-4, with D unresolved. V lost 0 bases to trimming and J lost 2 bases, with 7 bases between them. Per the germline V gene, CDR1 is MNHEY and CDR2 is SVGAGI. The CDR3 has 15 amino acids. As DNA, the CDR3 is TGTGCCAGCAGTTACTCCGGGTCTACTAATGAAAAACTGTTTTTT. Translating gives CASSYSGSTNEKLFF.

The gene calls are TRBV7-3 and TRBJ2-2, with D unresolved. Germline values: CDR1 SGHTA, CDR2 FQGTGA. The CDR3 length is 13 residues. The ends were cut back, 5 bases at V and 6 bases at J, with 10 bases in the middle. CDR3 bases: TGTGCCAGCAGCCCTAGTGAACCCGGGGAGCTGTTTTTT. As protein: CASSPSEPGELFF.

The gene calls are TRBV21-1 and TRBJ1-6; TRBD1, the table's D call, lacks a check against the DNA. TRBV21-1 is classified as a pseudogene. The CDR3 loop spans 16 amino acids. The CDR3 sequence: CASSLNRGRDNSPLHF. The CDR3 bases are TGTGCCAGCAGCCTAAACAGGGGGCGGGATAATTCACCCCTCCACTTT.

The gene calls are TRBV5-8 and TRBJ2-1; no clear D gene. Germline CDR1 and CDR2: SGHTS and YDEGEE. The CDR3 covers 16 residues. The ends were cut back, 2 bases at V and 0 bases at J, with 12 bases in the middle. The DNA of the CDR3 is TGTGCCAGCAGCTTCCCGGGTGTTAGCTCCTACAATGAGCAGTTCTTC. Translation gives CASSFPGVSSYNEQFF.

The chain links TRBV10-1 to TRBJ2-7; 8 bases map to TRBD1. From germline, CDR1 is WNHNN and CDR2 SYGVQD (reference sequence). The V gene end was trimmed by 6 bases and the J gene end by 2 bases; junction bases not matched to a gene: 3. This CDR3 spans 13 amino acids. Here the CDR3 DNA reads TGCGCCAGCAGCCGACAGGGGACCTACGAGCAGTACTTC. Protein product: CASSRQGTYEQYF.

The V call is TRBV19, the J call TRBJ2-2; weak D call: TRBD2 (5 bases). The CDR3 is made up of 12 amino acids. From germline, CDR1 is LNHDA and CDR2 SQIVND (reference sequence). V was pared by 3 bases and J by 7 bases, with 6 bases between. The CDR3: CASSIGVGELFF. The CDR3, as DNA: TGTGCCAGTAGTATCGGGGTCGGGGAGCTGTTTTTT.

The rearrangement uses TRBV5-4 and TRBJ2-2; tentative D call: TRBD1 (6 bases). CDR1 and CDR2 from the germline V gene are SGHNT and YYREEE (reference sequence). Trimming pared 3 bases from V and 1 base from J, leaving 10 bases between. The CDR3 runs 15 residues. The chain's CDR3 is CASSSPTGNTGELFF. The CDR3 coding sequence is TGTGCCAGCAGCTCCCCGACAGGGAACACCGGGGAGCTGTTTTTT.

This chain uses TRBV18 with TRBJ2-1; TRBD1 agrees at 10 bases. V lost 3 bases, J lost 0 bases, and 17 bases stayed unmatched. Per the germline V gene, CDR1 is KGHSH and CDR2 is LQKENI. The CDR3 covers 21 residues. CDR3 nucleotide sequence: TGTGCCAGCTCACCTGGGACAGGGGCAGTGAAAAGCCGTTACTCCTACAATGAGCAGTTCTTC. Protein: CASSPGTGAVKSRYSYNEQFF.

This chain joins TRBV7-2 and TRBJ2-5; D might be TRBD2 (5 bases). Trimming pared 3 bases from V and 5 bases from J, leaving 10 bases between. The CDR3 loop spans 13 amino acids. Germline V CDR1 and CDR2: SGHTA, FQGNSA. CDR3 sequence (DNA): TGTGCCAGCAGCTTGGGAGCTGGGGAGACCCAGTACTTC. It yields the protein CASSLGAGETQYF. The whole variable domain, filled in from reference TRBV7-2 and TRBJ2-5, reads GAGVSQSPSNKVTEKGKDVELRCDPISGHTALYWYRQSLGQGLEFLIYFQGNSAPDKSGLPSDRFSAERTGGSVSTLTIQRTQQEDSAVYLCASSLGAGETQYFGPGTRLLVL.

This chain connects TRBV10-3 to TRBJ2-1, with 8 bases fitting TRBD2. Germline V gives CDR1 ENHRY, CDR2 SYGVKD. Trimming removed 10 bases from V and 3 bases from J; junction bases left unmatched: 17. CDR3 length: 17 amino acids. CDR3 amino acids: CATAGTRDPSFYNEQFF. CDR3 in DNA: TGTGCCACCGCCGGGACTAGAGATCCCAGTTTCTACAATGAGCAGTTCTTC.

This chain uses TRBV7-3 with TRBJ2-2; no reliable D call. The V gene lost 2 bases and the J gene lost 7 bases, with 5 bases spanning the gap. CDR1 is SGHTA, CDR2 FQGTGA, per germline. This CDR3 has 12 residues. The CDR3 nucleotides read TGTGCCAGCAGCTTAGATGGCGGGGAGCTGTTTTTT. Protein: CASSLDGGELFF.

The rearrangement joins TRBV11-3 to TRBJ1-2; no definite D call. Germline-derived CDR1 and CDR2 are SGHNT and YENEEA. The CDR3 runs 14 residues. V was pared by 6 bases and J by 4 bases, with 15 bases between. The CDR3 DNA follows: TGTGCCAGCAGGGGAACAGCGCCTACCTATGGCTACACCTTC. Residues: CASRGTAPTYGYTF.

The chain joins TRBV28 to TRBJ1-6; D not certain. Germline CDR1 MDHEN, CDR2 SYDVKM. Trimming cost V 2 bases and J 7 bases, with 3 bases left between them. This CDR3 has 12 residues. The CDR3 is CASSLLNSPLHF. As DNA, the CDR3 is TGTGCCAGCAGTTTACTAAATTCACCCCTCCACTTT.

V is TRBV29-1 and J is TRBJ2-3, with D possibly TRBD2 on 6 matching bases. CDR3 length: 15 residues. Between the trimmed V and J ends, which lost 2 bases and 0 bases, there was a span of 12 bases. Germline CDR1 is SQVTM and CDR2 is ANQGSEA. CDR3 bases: TGCAGCGTTGAATTAACCGGGACTAGCACAGATACGCAGTATTTT. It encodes CSVELTGTSTDTQYF.

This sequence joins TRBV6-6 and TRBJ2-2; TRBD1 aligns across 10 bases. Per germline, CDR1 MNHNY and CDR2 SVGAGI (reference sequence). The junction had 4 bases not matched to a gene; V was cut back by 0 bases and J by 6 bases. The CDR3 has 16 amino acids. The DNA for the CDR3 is TGTGCCAGCAGTTACTCGACAGGGGGCGAGGCCGGGGAGCTGTTTTTT. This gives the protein CASSYSTGGEAGELFF.

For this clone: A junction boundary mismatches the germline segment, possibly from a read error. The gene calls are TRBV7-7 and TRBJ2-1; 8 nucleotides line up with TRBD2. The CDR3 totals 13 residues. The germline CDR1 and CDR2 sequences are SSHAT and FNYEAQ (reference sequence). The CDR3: CASSLAGSSEQFF. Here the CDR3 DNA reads TGTGCTAGCAGCTTAGCGGGGTCTAGTGAGCAGTTCTTC.

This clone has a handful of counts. CDR3 loop: CAIRLDPGTGELFF. The CDR3 bases are TGTGCCATCAGACTAGATCCTGGCACCGGGGAGCTGTTTTTT. This chain uses TRBV10-3 with TRBJ2-2, with a weak D call TRBD2 (5 bases). The CDR3 contains 14 residues. Germline V lookup: CDR1 ENHRY, CDR2 SYGVKD. With 6 bases removed from V and 4 bases from J, the gap between germline ends came to 12 bases.

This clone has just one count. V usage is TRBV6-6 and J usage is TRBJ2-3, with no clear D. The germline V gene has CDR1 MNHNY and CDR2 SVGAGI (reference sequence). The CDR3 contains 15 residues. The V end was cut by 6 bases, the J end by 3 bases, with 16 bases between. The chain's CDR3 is CASSPSYQETDTQYF. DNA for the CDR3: TGTGCCAGCAGCCCTTCTTATCAAGAAACAGATACGCAGTATTTT.

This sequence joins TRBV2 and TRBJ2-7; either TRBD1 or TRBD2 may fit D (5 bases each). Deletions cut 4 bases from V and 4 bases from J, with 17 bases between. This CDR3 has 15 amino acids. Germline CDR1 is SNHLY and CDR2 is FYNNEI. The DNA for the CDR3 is TGTGCCAGCAGTGGATCCGGGACCTTTGGATACGAGCAGTACTTC. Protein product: CASSGSGTFGYEQYF.